This T cell receptor beta chain was observed in a study of blood T cell repertoires in COVID-19. The wider study: Nucleic acid was either cDNA or gDNA, and it came from T cells, B-cell-depleted T cells, or PBMCs.

Original analysis: Reference gene primer amplification gave nucleated cell count estimates. TCRdb's table, derived via immunoSEQ multiplex PCR, lists solely in-frame clones and lacks some. That table furnishes V, J and clone size, whereas the DNA furnished D and trimming. The sample gives 150,000 to 200,000 clones, about 88% of which show up once; 15% to 20% is in the top ten. J lost 6 bases, V lost 0 bases, and 9 bases had no gene match. The CDR3 runs 17 residues. Per the germline V gene, CDR1 is SGHVS and CDR2 is FNYEAQ. The V and J genes are TRBV7-6 and TRBJ2-7; 12 bases align to TRBD1. The TCR originated in a man aged 55-75 years with active or convalescent COVID-19. Sequencing was performed on peripheral blood. The DNA of the CDR3 is TGTGCCAGCAGCTTAGCGGAGGGACAGGGGGCGCGGGGCGAGCAGTACTTC. It specifies CASSLAEGQGARGEQYF.